These 18 T cell receptor beta chains came from one sample sequenced in a study of T cell responses to AZD1222 COVID-19 vaccine. The protocol was immunoSEQ multiplex PCR, while the TCRdb copy is restricted to in-frame clones and leaves out a portion. Of 100,000 or so clones in the sample, about 86% are singletons; the top ten hold over 3%. Sequenced here: peripheral blood, sampled on day 0 of AZD1222 vaccination. The receptor set was obtained from an adult in good health.

The chain has TRBV30 and TRBJ1-3; D is uncertain. Trimming stripped 5 bases from V and 2 bases from J, with 10 bases between. The germline V gene encodes CDR1 GTSNPN and CDR2 SVGIG (reference sequence). The CDR3 runs to 13 residues. The CDR3 DNA reads as TGTGCCTGGGGGAGTAGAGCTGGAAACACCATATATTTT. Translation gives CAWGSRAGNTIYF. The whole variable domain, filled in from reference TRBV30 and TRBJ1-3, reads SQTIHQWPATLVQPVGSPLSLECTVEGTSNPNLYWYRQAAGRGLQLLFYSVGIGQISSEVPQNLSASRPQDRQFILSSKKLLLSDSGFYLCAWGSRAGNTIYFGEGSWLTVV.

The chain recombines TRBV7-2 with TRBJ1-5, with D hard to call. Germline CDR1 SGHTA, CDR2 FQGNSA. The CDR3 sequence is 15 residues long. With 1 base removed from V and 4 bases from J, the gap between germline ends came to 11 bases. The CDR3 loop is CASSLDYKQNQPQHF. CDR3 nucleotide sequence: TGTGCCAGCAGCTTAGACTACAAACAAAATCAGCCCCAGCATTTT. Drawing the rest from reference TRBV7-2 and TRBJ1-5, the complete variable domain is GAGVSQSPSNKVTEKGKDVELRCDPISGHTALYWYRQSLGQGLEFLIYFQGNSAPDKSGLPSDRFSAERTGGSVSTLTIQRTQQEDSAVYLCASSLDYKQNQPQHFGDGTRLSIL.

The chain employs TRBV7-9 and TRBJ2-7; D not certain. This CDR3 region has 14 residues. V was pared by 2 bases and J by 1 base, with 9 bases between. CDR1 and CDR2 (germline): SEHNR, FQNEAQ (reference sequence). In DNA form, the CDR3 reads TGTGCCAGCAGCTTAAGTCTCGGATCCTACGAGCAGTACTTC. This codes for CASSLSLGSYEQYF.

The chain carries TRBV19 and TRBJ1-1; 11 positions match TRBD1. CDR1 and CDR2 from the germline V gene are LNHDA and SQIVND (reference sequence). Trimming took 9 bases from V and 1 from J; bases not matched to a gene: 7. The CDR3 has 15 amino acids. The CDR3 loop is CASSRTGGKNTEAFF. Written as DNA, the CDR3 is TGTGCCAGCTCAAGGACAGGGGGCAAGAACACTGAAGCTTTCTTT.

Regarding this clone: The identical CDR3 is also encoded by other nucleotide sequences in the sample. The chain uses TRBV18 and TRBJ2-5; the D is unclear. V was cut by 3 bases and J by 1 base, with 0 bases left in between. The germline V gene encodes CDR1 KGHSH and CDR2 LQKENI. There are 11 residues in the CDR3. The CDR3 loop is CASSPQETQYF. CDR3 coding DNA: TGTGCCAGCTCACCCCAAGAGACCCAGTACTTC.

In its sample, this clone was seen a few times. This chain links TRBV7-6 with TRBJ2-7; 10 nucleotides align to TRBD1. The CDR3 length is 14 residues. Germline assignment: CDR1 SGHVS and CDR2 FNYEAQ. After removal of 5 bases from V and 7 bases from J, the junction contained 8 bases not matched to a gene. CDR3 DNA: TGTGCCAGCAGCATATTAATGGGACAGGGGGAGCAGTACTTC. This encodes CASSILMGQGEQYF. Variable domain in full (rest from reference TRBV7-6 and TRBJ2-7): GAGVSQSPRYKVTKRGQDVALRCDPISGHVSLYWYRQALGQGPEFLTYFNYEAQQDKSGLPNDRFSAERPEGSISTLTIQRTEQRDSAMYRCASSILMGQGEQYFGPGTRLTVT.

The chain has TRBV9 and TRBJ1-5; D is unclear. This CDR3 contains 14 residues. With 4 bases removed from V and 2 bases from J, the gap between germline ends came to 10 bases. The V gene's germline CDR1 is SGDLS and CDR2 YYNGEE. The CDR3 region has the DNA TGTGCCAGCAGCCCGCATACGGGCAATCAGCCCCAGCATTTT. Its protein is CASSPHTGNQPQHF.

The V and J genes are TRBV2 and TRBJ1-6, with a tentative D call TRBD1 (5 bases). The germline gives CDR1 SNHLY, CDR2 FYNNEI. Trimming stripped 8 bases from V and 7 bases from J, with 15 bases between. This CDR3 is 14 amino acids long. CDR3 residues: CASGFGAENSPLHF. CDR3 DNA sequence: TGTGCCAGCGGGTTCGGGGCGGAAAATTCACCCCTCCACTTT.

CDR3 region: CASSLGDGSGNTIYF. The DNA for the CDR3 is TGTGCCAGCAGCTTAGGGGACGGCTCTGGAAACACCATATATTTT. This chain uses TRBV7-3 with TRBJ1-3; D may be TRBD1 (5 bases). Deletions cut 2 bases from V and 0 bases from J, with 8 bases between. Germline V gene lookup returns CDR1 SGHTA and CDR2 FQGTGA. The CDR3 is made up of 15 amino acids.

This chain connects TRBV6-5 to TRBJ1-1, with TRBD1 as a possible D gene (6 bases). Germline assignment: CDR1 MNHEY and CDR2 SVGAGI. Trimming pared 6 bases from V and 0 bases from J, leaving 14 bases between. This CDR3 region has 15 residues. The CDR3 loop reads CASRREGGLNTEAFF. The CDR3 nucleotides read TGTGCCAGCAGACGAGAGGGGGGGCTGAACACTGAAGCTTTCTTT.

The V and J genes are TRBV6-2 or TRBV6-3 and TRBJ2-7; no definite D call. CDR3 length: 17 residues. Trimming stripped 2 bases from V and 0 bases from J, with 17 bases between. The germline V gene encodes CDR1 MNHEY and CDR2 SVGEGT. This chain's CDR3 is CASSYPRLLSDSYEQYF. As DNA, the CDR3 is TGTGCCAGCAGTTACCCACGACTGCTTAGTGACTCCTACGAGCAGTACTTC.

This chain uses TRBV4-1 with TRBJ1-5; D is uncertain. CDR3 size: 14 residues. The V gene lost 4 bases and the J gene lost 1 base, with 8 bases spanning the gap. The germline V gene encodes CDR1 MGHRA and CDR2 YSYEKL. CDR3: CASSLRRSNQPQHF. For the CDR3, the DNA is TGCGCCAGCAGCCTGAGAAGGAGCAATCAGCCCCAGCATTTT.

This clone was seen once. The chain employs TRBV6-5 and TRBJ1-2, with D hard to call. This CDR3 is built from 13 residues. The germline V gene encodes CDR1 MNHEY and CDR2 SVGAGI. Trimming pared 6 bases from V and 3 bases from J, leaving 11 bases between. CDR3 loop: CASSNRGYYGYTF. The CDR3 nucleotides read TGTGCCAGCAGCAACCGGGGATACTATGGCTACACCTTC.

Points on this clone: Other DNA sequences in this sample translate to the same CDR3. The V and J genes are TRBV12-3 or TRBV12-4 and TRBJ2-5; no definite D call. CDR3 length equals 12 residues. Trimming left V 6 bases short and J 0 bases short, with 5 bases between. The CDR3 here is CASSLNQETQYF. The CDR3 coding sequence is TGTGCCAGCAGCCTTAACCAAGAGACCCAGTACTTC.

The rearrangement links TRBV19 to TRBJ1-6; maybe TRBD1 (5 bases). Trimming cost V 4 bases and J 10 bases, with 14 bases left between them. The CDR3 extends over 14 amino acids. The V gene's germline CDR1 is LNHDA and CDR2 SQIVND (reference sequence). The CDR3 region has the DNA TGTGCCAGTAGTAAGGGGACCCCGCAGTCACCCCTCCACTTT. Translating gives CASSKGTPQSPLHF.

About this clone itself: This same CDR3 is encoded by further DNA sequences in the sample. This chain links TRBV9 with TRBJ1-3; D possibly corresponds to TRBD1 (5 bases). The CDR3 sequence is 15 residues long. Looked up from germline, CDR1 is SGDLS and CDR2 is YYNGEE. V lost 0 bases, J lost 3 bases, and 10 bases lay in between. The CDR3 region has the DNA TGTGCCAGCAGCGTAGGTGGGGCAAGTGGAAACACCATATATTTT. It translates to CASSVGGASGNTIYF.

This rearrangement joins TRBV3-1 (or the pseudogene TRBV3-2) to TRBJ1-5, with a tentative D call TRBD1 (5 bases). This CDR3 has 15 amino acids. V was trimmed by 2 bases and J by 6 bases, leaving 14 bases between them. Germline CDR1 is LGHDT and CDR2 is YNNKEL (reference sequence). CDR3 loop: CASSQMMGEGQPQHF. The DNA for the CDR3 is TGTGCCAGCAGCCAAATGATGGGGGAGGGTCAGCCCCAGCATTTT.

The V call is TRBV7-9, the J call TRBJ1-2, with 11 bases lining up with TRBD1. The germline V gene encodes CDR1 SEHNR and CDR2 FQNEAQ (reference sequence). The CDR3 consists of 17 residues. V was pared by 5 bases and J by 4 bases, with 12 bases of the junction left unmatched. CDR3 sequence reads: CASSPRTGGARAYGYTF. The CDR3 nucleotides are TGTGCCAGCAGCCCTAGGACAGGGGGCGCGAGGGCCTATGGCTACACCTTC. Supplemented by reference TRBV7-9 and TRBJ1-2, the full variable domain reads DTGVSQNPRHKITKRGQNVTFRCDPISEHNRLYWYRQTLGQGPEFLTYFQNEAQLEKSRLLSDRFSAERPKGSFSTLEIQRTEQGDSAMYLCASSPRTGGARAYGYTFGSGTRLTVV.